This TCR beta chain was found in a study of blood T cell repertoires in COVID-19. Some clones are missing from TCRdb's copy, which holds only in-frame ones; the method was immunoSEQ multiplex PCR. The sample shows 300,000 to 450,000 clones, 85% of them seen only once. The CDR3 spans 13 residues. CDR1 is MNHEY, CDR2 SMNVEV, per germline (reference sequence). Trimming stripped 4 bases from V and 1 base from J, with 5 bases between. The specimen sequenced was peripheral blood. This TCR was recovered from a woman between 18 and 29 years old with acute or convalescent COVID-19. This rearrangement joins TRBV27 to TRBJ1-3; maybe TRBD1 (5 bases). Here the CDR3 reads CASSSGSGNTIYF. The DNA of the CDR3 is TGTGCCAGCAGTTCAGGGTCTGGAAACACCATATATTTT.